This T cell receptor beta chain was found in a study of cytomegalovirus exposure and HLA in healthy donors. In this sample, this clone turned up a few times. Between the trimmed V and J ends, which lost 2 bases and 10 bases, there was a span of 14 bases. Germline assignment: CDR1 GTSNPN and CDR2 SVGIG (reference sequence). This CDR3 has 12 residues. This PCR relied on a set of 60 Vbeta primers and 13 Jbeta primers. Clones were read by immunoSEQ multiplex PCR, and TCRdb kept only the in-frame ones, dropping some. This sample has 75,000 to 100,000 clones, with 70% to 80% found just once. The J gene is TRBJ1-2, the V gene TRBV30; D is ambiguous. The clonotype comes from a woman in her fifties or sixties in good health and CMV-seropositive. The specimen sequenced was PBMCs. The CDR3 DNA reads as TGTGCCTGGAGTAAGGAGCTGGGTCTCTACACCTTC. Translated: CAWSKELGLYTF.